This T cell receptor beta chain was identified in a study of blood T cell repertoires in COVID-19. Study summary: The United States, Italy and Spain were the sources of the acute and convalescent COVID-19 samples. T cells, B-cell-depleted T cells, or PBMCs supplied cDNA or gDNA.

The V gene lost 10 bases and the J gene lost 0 bases, with 24 bases spanning the gap. CDR1 is ENHRY and CDR2 is SYGVKD in the germline V gene. This CDR3 region has 18 residues. Authors' analysis steps: Amplification with reference gene primers provided the estimates of nucleated cell counts. Profiling relied on immunoSEQ multiplex PCR, and the TCRdb table lists in-frame clones only, not all of them. The D gene and trimming were derived from the DNA, and the V and J assignments and clone size from that table. Of under 100,000 clones in the sample, over 75% are singletons; the top ten hold 25%. V gene TRBV10-3 combines with J gene TRBJ2-2, with D perhaps TRBD2 (6 bases). The TCR comes from a man aged 80 or over with active or convalescent COVID-19. The sample consisted of peripheral blood. This CDR3 reads CATGDPGTTKTNTGELFF. The DNA for the CDR3 is TGTGCCACGGGGGATCCAGGGACCACCAAAACGAACACCGGGGAGCTGTTTTTT.